This T cell receptor beta chain came from a study of T cells in Graves' hyperthyroidism and ophthalmopathy. Notes on the study in general: Most clonotypes that expanded in the thyroid above 0.001 also showed up in blood.

V was cut by 2 bases and J by 5 bases, with 7 bases left in between. Looked up from germline, CDR1 is MNHEY and CDR2 is SVGAGI. The CDR3 totals 13 residues. RNA transcripts were the template for amplifying TCR beta CDR3 regions. Researchers ran a first-round RT-PCR on the TCR CDR3 using the HTBI primer set. Each CDR3 protein gets one entry after TCRdb re-called the multiplex PCR reads with MiXCR. The sample lists around 240,000 distinct CDR3 sequences; approximately 15% were seen once. This clonotype was counted only a few times. The antigen remains unidentified. The chain joins TRBV6-5 to TRBJ2-1; no reliable D call. The sequenced sample consisted of blood. The TCR comes from a woman aged 40 to 50 with Graves' hyperthyroidism that later progressed to Graves' ophthalmopathy. In DNA, the CDR3 is TGTGCCAGCAGTTACGGTCGAAACAATGAGCAGTTCTTC. Protein sequence: CASSYGRNNEQFF.